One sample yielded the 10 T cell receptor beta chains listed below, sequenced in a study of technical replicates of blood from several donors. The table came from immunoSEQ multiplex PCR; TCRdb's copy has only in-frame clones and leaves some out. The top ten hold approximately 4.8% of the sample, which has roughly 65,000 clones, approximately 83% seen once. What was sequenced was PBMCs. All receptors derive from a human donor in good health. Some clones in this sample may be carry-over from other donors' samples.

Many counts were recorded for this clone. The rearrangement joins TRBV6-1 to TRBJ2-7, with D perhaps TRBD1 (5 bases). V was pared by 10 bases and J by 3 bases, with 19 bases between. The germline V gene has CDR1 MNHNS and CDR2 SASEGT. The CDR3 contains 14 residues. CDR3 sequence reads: CATLMGPFDYEQYF. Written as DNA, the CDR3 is TGTGCCACACTTATGGGGCCGTTTGACTACGAGCAGTACTTC.

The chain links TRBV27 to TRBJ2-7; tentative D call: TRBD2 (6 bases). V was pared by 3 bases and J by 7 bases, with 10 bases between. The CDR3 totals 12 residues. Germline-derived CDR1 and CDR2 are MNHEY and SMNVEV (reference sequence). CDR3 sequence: CASSFPAGEQYF. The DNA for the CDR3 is TGTGCCAGCAGTTTCCCCGCGGGGGAGCAGTACTTC.

The DNA of the CDR3 is TGTGCCAGCAGTTACGACAGGGTCGGTCAGCCCCAGCATTTT. This encodes CASSYDRVGQPQHF. V usage is TRBV27 and J usage is TRBJ1-5; 7 nucleotides agree with TRBD1. V was pared by 4 bases and J by 6 bases, with 6 bases of the junction left unmatched. The CDR3 is 14 residues long. Germline loops: CDR1 MNHEY, CDR2 SMNVEV (reference sequence).

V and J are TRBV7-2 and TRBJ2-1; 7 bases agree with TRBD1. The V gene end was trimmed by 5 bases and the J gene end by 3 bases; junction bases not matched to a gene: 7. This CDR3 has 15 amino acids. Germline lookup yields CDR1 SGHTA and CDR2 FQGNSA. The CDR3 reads CASSPDRAYYNEQFF. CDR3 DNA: TGTGCCAGCAGCCCCGACAGGGCATACTACAATGAGCAGTTCTTC.

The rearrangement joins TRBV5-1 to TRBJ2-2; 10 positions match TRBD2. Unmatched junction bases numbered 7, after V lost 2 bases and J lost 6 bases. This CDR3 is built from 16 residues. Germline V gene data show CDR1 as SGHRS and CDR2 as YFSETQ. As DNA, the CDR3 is TGCGCCAGCAGCTTATCGACTAGCGGGTCCTCCGGGGAGCTGTTTTTT. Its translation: CASSLSTSGSSGELFF.

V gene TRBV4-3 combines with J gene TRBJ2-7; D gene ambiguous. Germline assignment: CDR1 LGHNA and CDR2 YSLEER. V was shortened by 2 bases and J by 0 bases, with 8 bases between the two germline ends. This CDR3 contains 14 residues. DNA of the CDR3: TGCGCCAGCAGCCAAAACGCGGACTCCTACGAGCAGTACTTC. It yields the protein CASSQNADSYEQYF.

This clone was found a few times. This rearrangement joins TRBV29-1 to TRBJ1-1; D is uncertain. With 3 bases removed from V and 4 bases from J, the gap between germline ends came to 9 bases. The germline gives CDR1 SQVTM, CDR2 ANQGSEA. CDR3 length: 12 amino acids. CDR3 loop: CSVDAVGTEAFF. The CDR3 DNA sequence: TGCAGCGTTGACGCGGTGGGCACTGAAGCTTTCTTT.

The CDR3 DNA follows: TGTGCCAGCAGTCCCGACAGGGGGGTACAAGAGACCCAGTACTTC. It encodes CASSPDRGVQETQYF. The chain links TRBV5-6 to TRBJ2-5, with 9 bases identical to TRBD1. CDR3 size: 15 residues. Trimming at V came to 5 bases and at J to 2 bases, leaving 7 bases not matched to a gene. Germline loops: CDR1 SGHDT, CDR2 YYEEEE.

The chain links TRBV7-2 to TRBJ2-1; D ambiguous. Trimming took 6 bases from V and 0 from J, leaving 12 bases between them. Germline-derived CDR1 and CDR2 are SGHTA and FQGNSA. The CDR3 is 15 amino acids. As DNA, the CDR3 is TGTGCCAGCAGTTTCGAGTCTGGCTCCTACAATGAGCAGTTCTTC. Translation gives CASSFESGSYNEQFF.

The CDR3 DNA sequence: TGTGCCAGCAGGCCTCTAGGGAACACCGGGGAGCTGTTTTTT. It codes for CASRPLGNTGELFF. This chain joins TRBV5-4 and TRBJ2-2; no clear D gene. This CDR3 is built from 14 residues. The V end was cut by 5 bases, the J end by 1 base, with 9 bases between. Per germline, CDR1 SGHNT and CDR2 YYREEE (reference sequence).